This TCR beta chain was profiled in a study of T-cell memory formation after mild COVID-19. Study in general: TCR clusters showed largely donor specificity. Study-wide results and limits: Clones which contracted sat mainly in CM and EM if CD4+, and in EMRA if CD8+. What remained unconfirmed was the SARS-CoV-2 specificity of second-wave clones peaking on day 37.

TCRdb recomputed calls from the 5' RACE reads with MiXCR, one row per CDR3 protein. The sample shows about 290,000 distinct CDR3 sequences, about a sixth of them seen only once. The germline V and J ends were trimmed by 0 bases and 4 bases, with 3 bases remaining between them. Germline lookup yields CDR1 SQVTM and CDR2 ANQGSEA. The CDR3 extends over 12 amino acids. As concerns this clonotype: The antigen is unknown.

The TCR sequence derives from a man between 18 and 35 years old who had mild COVID-19 (a few samples of this study predate the infection). Cell type and time point are not known. The V and J genes are TRBV29-1 and TRBJ2-2; D not resolved. Sequencing used PBMCs or a T cell subset sorted from them (not recorded which). The DNA of the CDR3 is TGCAGCGTTGAAGAGTTCACCGGGGAGCTGTTTTTT. Encoded protein: CSVEEFTGELFF.